This TCR beta chain was captured by sequencing in a study of metastatic and nonmetastatic thyroid tumors. Across the whole study: Repertoires from blood and tumor or nodule tissue of malignant and benign thyroid patients were compared.

All patients were treatment-naive before thyroid surgery. This clone was recorded at least ten times. Its antigen remains unknown. Per the germline V gene, CDR1 is DFQATT and CDR2 is SNEGSKA (reference sequence). V dropped 6 bases and J dropped 7; count of bases not matched to a gene: 8. CDR3 size: 14 residues. Findings and limits, study-wide: It was reported that TCR beta diversity was significantly higher in malignant thyroid tumors than benign nodules, in blood and tumor.

TCRdb re-analyzed the PCR reads through MiXCR. The profile shows just over 40,000 clones, over 9.5% of them singletons. The clonotype was recovered from a female donor with papillary thyroid cancer or a benign thyroid nodule (not recorded which). Some clones in this sample may be carry-over from other donors' samples. V usage is TRBV20-1 and J usage is TRBJ2-1, with 11 nucleotides matching TRBD1. Sequencing was carried out using blood. DNA for the CDR3: TGCAGTGCCGCAGGACAGGGGGCGCGGAATGAGCAGTTCTTC. Amino acids: CSAAGQGARNEQFF.